The clone carrying this T cell receptor beta chain was found a few times. Its antigen is unknown. These data are taken from a study of blood T cells in healthy people across ages. Study findings and constraints: Diversity of TCR beta per million T cells declined in a roughly linear way with age.

Together with a sample-barcoded 5' primer, a J-beta primer mix was included in a second PCR lasting roughly 7 to 11 cycles. TCRdb called the 5' RACE reads again in MiXCR, with one record for every CDR3 protein. The sample includes over a million distinct CDR3 sequences, approximately 43% of them seen just once. The CDR3 consists of 15 residues. Trimming removed 0 bases at V and 0 bases at J, with 12 bases between. The germline V gene encodes CDR1 DFQATT and CDR2 SNEGSKA (reference sequence). Drawn from each donor were approximately 9.2 milliliters of peripheral blood. This receptor was identified in a woman aged 18-30 years in good health. Sequences were obtained from blood. The J gene is TRBJ2-7, the V gene TRBV20-1, with D possibly being TRBD1 (6 bases). The CDR3 nucleotides are TGCAGTGCTAGAGATGGGGGCCAGAGCTCCTACGAGCAGTACTTC. Protein sequence: CSARDGGQSSYEQYF.